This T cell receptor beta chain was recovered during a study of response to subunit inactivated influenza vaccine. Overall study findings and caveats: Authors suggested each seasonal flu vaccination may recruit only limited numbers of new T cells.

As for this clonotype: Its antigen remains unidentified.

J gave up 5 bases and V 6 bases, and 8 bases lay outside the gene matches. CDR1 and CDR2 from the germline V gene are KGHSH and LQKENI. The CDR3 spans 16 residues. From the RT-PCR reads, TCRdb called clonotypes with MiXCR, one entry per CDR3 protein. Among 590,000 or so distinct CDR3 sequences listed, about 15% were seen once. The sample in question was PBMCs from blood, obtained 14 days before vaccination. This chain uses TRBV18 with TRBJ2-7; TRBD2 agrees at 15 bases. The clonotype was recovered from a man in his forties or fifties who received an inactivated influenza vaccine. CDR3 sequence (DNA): TGTGCCAGCTCCCCAAATGGACTAGCGGGAGGGAACGAGCAGTACTTC. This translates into CASSPNGLAGGNEQYF.